One sample yielded the 21 T cell receptor beta chains listed below, sequenced in a study of spatial heterogeneity in lung cancer. As for time point: sample taken at primary tumor resection. Their target antigens are unknown. TCRdb processed the 5' RACE reads anew with MiXCR; each CDR3 protein has one entry. The data contain around 2,500 distinct CDR3 sequences, approximately 48% of them singletons. General observations from the study: Tumors with more nonsynonymous mutations had more expanded intratumoral alpha and beta TCRs.

The sample here was lung tumor tissue, taken at surgery. These receptors came from a male donor with early-stage non-small cell lung cancer.

The V gene is TRBV5-1, the J gene TRBJ2-2; D may be TRBD1 or TRBD2 (5 bases each). V was clipped by 0 bases and J by 3 bases, with 9 bases between them. Germline CDR1 and CDR2: SGHRS and YFSETQ. The CDR3 runs to 15 residues. The CDR3 nucleotides are TGCGCCAGCAGCTTGGAGGGACGGGACACCGGGGAGCTGTTTTTT. This sequence encodes CASSLEGRDTGELFF.

V is TRBV6-2 or TRBV6-3 and J is TRBJ2-7, with 7 bases that match TRBD2. Trimming removed 5 bases from V and 3 bases from J; junction bases left unmatched: 4. The CDR3 runs 13 residues. CDR1 and CDR2 (germline): MNHEY, SVGEGT. The CDR3 nucleotides are TGTGCCAGCAGTATCCAGCGGGGCTACGAGCAGTACTTC. This translates into CASSIQRGYEQYF.

This clonotype is classed as large. This sequence joins TRBV7-9 and TRBJ2-2, with D perhaps being TRBD1 or TRBD2 (5 bases each). Looked up from germline, CDR1 is SEHNR and CDR2 is FQNEAQ (reference sequence). This CDR3 has 16 amino acids. The V gene lost 1 base and the J gene lost 5 bases, with 14 bases spanning the gap. The CDR3 region is CASSLGGTVRTGELFF. DNA of the CDR3: TGTGCCAGCAGCTTAGGAGGGACGGTCAGAACCGGGGAGCTGTTTTTT.

The rearrangement joins TRBV6-6 to TRBJ1-2; D might be TRBD1 (6 bases). Trimming removed 8 bases at V and 0 bases at J, with 13 bases between. Germline CDR1 and CDR2: MNHNY and SVGAGI (reference sequence). The CDR3 has 14 residues. CDR3 sequence: CASSGTLTNYGYTF. The CDR3 region has the DNA TGTGCCAGCTCCGGGACACTCACTAACTATGGCTACACCTTC.

The V call is TRBV11-2, the J call TRBJ2-5; 10 bases are shared with TRBD1. The ends lost 5 bases at V and 9 bases at J; junction bases unmatched: 9. The germline gives CDR1 SGHAT, CDR2 FQNNGV. The length of the CDR3 is 14 residues. As DNA, the CDR3 is TGTGCCAGCAGCAGGATCGGGACAGGGGAGGCCCAGTACTTC. Residues: CASSRIGTGEAQYF. The entire variable domain, with the rest obtained from reference TRBV11-2 and TRBJ2-5, is as follows: EAGVAQSPRYKIIEKRQSVAFWCNPISGHATLYWYQQILGQGPKLLIQFQNNGVVDDSQLPKDRFSAERLKGVDSTLKIQPAKLEDSAVYLCASSRIGTGEAQYFGPGTRLLVL.

J is TRBJ2-7 and V is TRBV5-6, with TRBD1 matching 11 bases. This CDR3 has 15 residues. V trimming: 1 base; J trimming: 6 bases; junction bases outside the gene matches: 6. CDR1 and CDR2 (germline): SGHDT, YYEEEE. In DNA, the CDR3 is TGTGCCAGCAGCTTGTTAACCGGGACAGGGGGCGAGCAGTACTTC. Its translation: CASSLLTGTGGEQYF.

This chain joins TRBV11-2 and TRBJ2-5; 10 bases align to TRBD1. Germline CDR1 and CDR2: SGHAT and FQNNGV. The length of the CDR3 is 13 residues. The V gene end was trimmed by 6 bases and the J gene end by 2 bases; junction bases not matched to a gene: 0. CDR3 amino acids: CASRGQGQETQYF. CDR3 bases: TGTGCCAGCAGGGGACAGGGGCAAGAGACCCAGTACTTC.

This clonotype has a single count. The V gene is TRBV27, the J gene TRBJ2-5; 8 bases are shared with TRBD1. Germline values: CDR1 MNHEY, CDR2 SMNVEV (reference sequence). After removal of 5 bases from V and 6 bases from J, the junction contained 2 bases not matched to a gene. This CDR3 region has 12 residues. CDR3 sequence reads: CASSPRGQTQYF. Written as DNA, the CDR3 is TGTGCCAGCAGTCCCAGGGGGCAGACCCAGTACTTC.

With regard to this clonotype: It is unclear where the CDR3 begins or ends on the DNA, so no DNA is shown, and the CDR3 is as TCRdb lists it. The chain carries TRBV5-1 and TRBJ2-3. CDR1 is SGHRS, CDR2 YFSETQ, per germline. Ends included, the CDR3 has 14 residues. CDR3: CASSFGPGTDTQYF.

CDR3 residues: CSVGPGLAGGVSYNEQFF. CDR3 DNA: TGCAGCGTTGGTCCGGGACTAGCGGGGGGGGTATCCTACAATGAGCAGTTCTTC. This chain uses TRBV29-1 with TRBJ2-1; 16 bases map to TRBD2. CDR1 SQVTM and CDR2 ANQGSEA come from the germline V gene. The CDR3 contains 18 residues. V was clipped by 4 bases and J by 1 base; unmatched bases: 7.

In its sample, this clonotype is medium-sized. J is TRBJ2-2 and V is TRBV15; D perhaps matches TRBD2 (6 bases). The V gene lost 2 bases and the J gene lost 1 base, with 8 bases spanning the gap. The germline V gene has CDR1 LNHNV and CDR2 YYDKDF (reference sequence). CDR3 length equals 15 residues. DNA for the CDR3: TGTGCCACCAGCAGACTGCGGGGGAACACCGGGGAGCTGTTTTTT. It specifies CATSRLRGNTGELFF.

This clonotype has a handful of counts. The chain links TRBV29-1 to TRBJ2-2; 7 bases match TRBD1. V shed 7 bases and J 0 bases; nucleotides not matched to a gene: 2. CDR3 length: 13 amino acids. Per germline, CDR1 SQVTM and CDR2 ANQGSEA. CDR3 protein: CSAGQANTGELFF. The CDR3 DNA reads TGCAGCGCTGGACAGGCGAACACCGGGGAGCTGTTTTTT.

The genes are TRBV4-3 and TRBJ2-1; maybe TRBD2 (6 bases). The germline V gene has CDR1 LGHNA and CDR2 YSLEER. V was pared by 0 bases and J by 7 bases, with 10 bases between. This CDR3 comprises 14 residues. CDR3 loop: CASSQDRSGNEQFF. The DNA of the CDR3 is TGCGCCAGCAGCCAAGATAGGAGCGGGAATGAGCAGTTCTTC.

The rearrangement uses TRBV12-3 or TRBV12-4 and TRBJ2-5; D ambiguous. The V and J ends lost 6 bases and 3 bases respectively, with 14 bases between them. This CDR3 has 14 amino acids. CDR3 sequence reads: CASSPSDGKETQYF. Here the CDR3 DNA reads TGTGCCAGCAGCCCTTCGGACGGAAAAGAGACCCAGTACTTC.

The rearrangement uses TRBV29-1 and TRBJ2-7; tentative D call: TRBD2 (6 bases). V lost 8 bases, J lost 3 bases, and 17 bases lay in between. Germline V gene data show CDR1 as SQVTM and CDR2 as ANQGSEA. The CDR3 spans 13 residues. The DNA of the CDR3 is TGCAGCACCCGGGCCTCGGGAGACTACGAGCAGTACTTC. Amino acid sequence: CSTRASGDYEQYF.

CDR3 bases: TGTGCCAGCAGCTTAGTGACTGGGTTCGAGCAGTACTTC. Translation gives CASSLVTGFEQYF. This sequence joins TRBV7-9 and TRBJ2-7; D is uncertain. This CDR3 is built from 13 residues. The V end lost 1 base, the J end lost 6 bases, and 10 bases lay between the germline ends. The germline V gene has CDR1 SEHNR and CDR2 FQNEAQ (reference sequence).

The gene calls are TRBV18 and TRBJ2-3, with D hard to call. Trimming cost V 2 bases and J 0 bases, with 9 bases left between them. Germline CDR1 and CDR2: KGHSH and LQKENI. The CDR3 sequence is 15 residues long. The CDR3 coding sequence is TGTGCCAGCTCACCAACACAGTTAAGCACAGATACGCAGTATTTT. This sequence encodes CASSPTQLSTDTQYF.

This clonotype appeared a few times. V gene TRBV5-6 combines with J gene TRBJ2-7; D ambiguous. Germline assignment: CDR1 SGHDT and CDR2 YYEEEE. Trimming cost V 2 bases and J 3 bases, with 9 bases left between them. This CDR3 has 13 residues. CDR3 loop: CASSLGIHYEQYF. The CDR3 coding sequence is TGTGCCAGCAGCTTAGGAATTCACTACGAGCAGTACTTC.

This clonotype has more than one count but fewer than ten. The CDR3 loop is CASSEAHSYEQYF. CDR3 in DNA: TGCGCCAGCAGTGAAGCCCACTCCTACGAGCAGTACTTC. The chain has TRBV10-1 and TRBJ2-7; D gene uncertain. V lost 3 bases and J 0 bases, leaving 6 bases between the germline ends. Germline-derived CDR1 and CDR2 are WNHNN and SYGVQD (reference sequence). This CDR3 has 13 amino acids.

The gene calls are TRBV15 and TRBJ2-3; a possible D gene is TRBD2 (6 bases). Germline CDR1 reads LNHNV; CDR2 reads YYDKDF (reference sequence). This CDR3 is built from 14 residues. V lost 9 bases and J lost 2, with 15 bases in between. CDR3 in DNA: TGTGCCACGGGGGGTGGTGGTAACACAGATACGCAGTATTTT. This sequence encodes CATGGGGNTDTQYF.

The chain uses TRBV20-1 and TRBJ2-1; possible D gene TRBD2, 5 bases. There are 14 residues in the CDR3. CDR1 is DFQATT and CDR2 is SNEGSKA in the germline V gene (reference sequence). V lost 3 bases and J lost 6, with 15 bases in between. CDR3: CSARPGSLGNEQFF. The CDR3 DNA sequence: TGCAGTGCTAGGCCGGGATCCTTAGGCAATGAGCAGTTCTTC.